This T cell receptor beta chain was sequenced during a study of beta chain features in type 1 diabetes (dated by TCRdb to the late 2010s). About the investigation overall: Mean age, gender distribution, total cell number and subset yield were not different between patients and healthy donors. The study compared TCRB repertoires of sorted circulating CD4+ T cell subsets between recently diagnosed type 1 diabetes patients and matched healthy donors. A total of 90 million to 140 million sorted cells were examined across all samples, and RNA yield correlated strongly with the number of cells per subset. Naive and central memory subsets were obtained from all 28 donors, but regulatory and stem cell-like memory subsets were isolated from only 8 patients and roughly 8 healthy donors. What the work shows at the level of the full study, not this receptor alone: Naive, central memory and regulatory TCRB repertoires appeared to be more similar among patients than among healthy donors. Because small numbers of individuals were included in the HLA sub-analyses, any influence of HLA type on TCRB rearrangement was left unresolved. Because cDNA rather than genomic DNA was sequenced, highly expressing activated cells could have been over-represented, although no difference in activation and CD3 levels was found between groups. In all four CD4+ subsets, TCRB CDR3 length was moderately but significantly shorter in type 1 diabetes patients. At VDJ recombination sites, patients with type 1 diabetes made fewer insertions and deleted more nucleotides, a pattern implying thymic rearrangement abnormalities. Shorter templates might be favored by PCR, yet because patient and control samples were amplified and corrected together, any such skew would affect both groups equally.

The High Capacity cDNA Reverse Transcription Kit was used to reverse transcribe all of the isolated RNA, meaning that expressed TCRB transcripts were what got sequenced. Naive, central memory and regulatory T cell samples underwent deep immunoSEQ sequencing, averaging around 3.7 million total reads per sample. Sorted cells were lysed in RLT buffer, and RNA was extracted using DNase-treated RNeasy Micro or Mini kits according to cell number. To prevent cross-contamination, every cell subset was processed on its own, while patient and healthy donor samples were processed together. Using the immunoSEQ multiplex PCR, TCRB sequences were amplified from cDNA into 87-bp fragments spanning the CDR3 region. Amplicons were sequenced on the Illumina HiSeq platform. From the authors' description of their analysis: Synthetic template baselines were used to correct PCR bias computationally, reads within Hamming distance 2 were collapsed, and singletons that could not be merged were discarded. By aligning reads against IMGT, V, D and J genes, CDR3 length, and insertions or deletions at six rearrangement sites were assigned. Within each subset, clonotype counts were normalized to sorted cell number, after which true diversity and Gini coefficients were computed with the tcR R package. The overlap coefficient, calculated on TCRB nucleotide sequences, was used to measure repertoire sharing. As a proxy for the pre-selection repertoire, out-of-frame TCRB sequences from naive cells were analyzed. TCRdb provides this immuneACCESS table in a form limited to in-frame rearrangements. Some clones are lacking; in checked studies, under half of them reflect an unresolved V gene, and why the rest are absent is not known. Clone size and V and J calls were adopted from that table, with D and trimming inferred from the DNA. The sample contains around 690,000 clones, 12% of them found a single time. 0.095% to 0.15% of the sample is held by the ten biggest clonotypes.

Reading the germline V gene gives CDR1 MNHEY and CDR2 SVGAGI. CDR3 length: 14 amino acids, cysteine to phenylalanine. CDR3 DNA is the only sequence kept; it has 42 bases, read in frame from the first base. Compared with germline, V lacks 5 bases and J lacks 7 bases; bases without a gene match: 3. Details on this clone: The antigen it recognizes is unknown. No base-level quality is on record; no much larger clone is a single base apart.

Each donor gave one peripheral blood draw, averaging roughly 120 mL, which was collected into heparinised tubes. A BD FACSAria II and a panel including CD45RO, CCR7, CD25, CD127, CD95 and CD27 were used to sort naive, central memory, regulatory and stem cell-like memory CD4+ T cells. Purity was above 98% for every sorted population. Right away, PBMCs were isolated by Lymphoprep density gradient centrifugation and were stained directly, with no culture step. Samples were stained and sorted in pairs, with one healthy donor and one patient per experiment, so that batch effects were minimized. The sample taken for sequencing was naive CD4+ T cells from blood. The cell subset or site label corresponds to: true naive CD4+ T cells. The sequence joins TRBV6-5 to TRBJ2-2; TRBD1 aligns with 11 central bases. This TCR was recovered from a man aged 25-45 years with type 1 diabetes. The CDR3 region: CASSRTGGNGELFF. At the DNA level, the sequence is TGTGCCAGCAGTCGGACAGGGGGCAACGGGGAGCTGTTTTTT.